This TCR beta chain was recovered during a study of T-cell memory formation after mild COVID-19. Overall study: Across donors, TCR clusters were largely donor specific. Findings and limits, study-wide: Contracting clones from day 15 to 85 had balanced CD4/CD8; later expanders favoured CD4+.

Deletions cut 6 bases from V and 3 bases from J, with 15 bases between. Looked up from germline, CDR1 is LNHDA and CDR2 is SQIVND (reference sequence). CDR3 size: 14 residues. It was 5'RACE with constant-segment primers that produced the TCR alpha and TCR beta cDNA libraries, which carried sample barcodes and UMIs. MiXCR, applied by TCRdb to the 5' RACE reads, yields one record per CDR3 protein. The table includes a few hundred thousand distinct CDR3 sequences, about a sixth detected once. With regard to this clonotype: Its matching antigen is unknown.

The sequence was collected from a man aged 18-30 years who had mild COVID-19 (a few samples of this study predate the infection). Cell type and time point are not known. The chain links TRBV19 to TRBJ2-7; D remains unclear. The sequenced sample consisted of PBMCs or a T cell subset sorted from them (not recorded which). CDR3 in DNA: TGTGCCAGTAGCCTAGACGGGCAGATCTACGAGCAGTACTTC. Translating it yields CASSLDGQIYEQYF.